There are a few counts of the clone carrying this T cell receptor (beta chain). Antigen: not known. The CDR3 goes on 3 residues after the read ends, and that part is filled in from the germline J gene. The CDR3 runs to 15 residues. V dropped 2 bases and J dropped 2; count of bases not matched to a gene: 5. From germline, CDR1 is SGHTA and CDR2 FQGNSA. This specimen belongs to a study of T cell clonality in common variable immunodeficiency. Points from the study as a whole: Fewer deletions and N-nucleotide insertions were reportedly seen in common variable immunodeficiency TCR beta sequences.

The CVID group had roughly 15 females and approximately 30 males, mean age roughly 40. Sequencing was performed with immunoSEQ multiplex PCR; in TCRdb, only in-frame clones are kept and a portion is missing. The sample is made up of approximately 14,000 clones, none counted only once. This clonotype was obtained from a human donor with common variable immunodeficiency. The chain combines TRBV7-2 with TRBJ2-7; 8 bases map to TRBD2. Material: peripheral blood mononuclear cells. The DNA read from the CDR3 is TGTGCCAGCAGCTTATCAGCGGGAGTACCCTACGAG. It yields the protein CASSLSAGVPYE. The full CDR3 sequence reads CASSLSAGVPYEQYF.